Detailed here is one TCR beta chain. Its antigen remains unidentified. The data belong to a study of cytomegalovirus exposure and HLA in healthy donors. Study findings and constraints: Within an earlier analysis, most TCR beta V segments proved productive either about 87% or about 30% of the time.

Vbeta (60) and Jbeta (13) primers were used in the PCR. Data came from immunoSEQ multiplex PCR; TCRdb stores just in-frame clones and leaves some out. This table holds some 130,000 clones, roughly 70% found once. Germline V gene sequence: CDR1 LNHNV, CDR2 YYDKDF (reference sequence). The CDR3 loop spans 18 amino acids. The J segment lost 10 bases and the V segment lost 0 bases, leaving 18 bases of the junction unmatched. Input material: PBMCs. The chain is built from TRBV15 and TRBJ2-5; 9 bases map to TRBD2. The receptor was isolated from a human donor in good health. CDR3 protein: CATSRDRSVAGVPGDQYF. The DNA of the CDR3 is TGTGCCACCAGCAGAGATCGGTCGGTAGCGGGAGTCCCCGGGGACCAGTACTTC.